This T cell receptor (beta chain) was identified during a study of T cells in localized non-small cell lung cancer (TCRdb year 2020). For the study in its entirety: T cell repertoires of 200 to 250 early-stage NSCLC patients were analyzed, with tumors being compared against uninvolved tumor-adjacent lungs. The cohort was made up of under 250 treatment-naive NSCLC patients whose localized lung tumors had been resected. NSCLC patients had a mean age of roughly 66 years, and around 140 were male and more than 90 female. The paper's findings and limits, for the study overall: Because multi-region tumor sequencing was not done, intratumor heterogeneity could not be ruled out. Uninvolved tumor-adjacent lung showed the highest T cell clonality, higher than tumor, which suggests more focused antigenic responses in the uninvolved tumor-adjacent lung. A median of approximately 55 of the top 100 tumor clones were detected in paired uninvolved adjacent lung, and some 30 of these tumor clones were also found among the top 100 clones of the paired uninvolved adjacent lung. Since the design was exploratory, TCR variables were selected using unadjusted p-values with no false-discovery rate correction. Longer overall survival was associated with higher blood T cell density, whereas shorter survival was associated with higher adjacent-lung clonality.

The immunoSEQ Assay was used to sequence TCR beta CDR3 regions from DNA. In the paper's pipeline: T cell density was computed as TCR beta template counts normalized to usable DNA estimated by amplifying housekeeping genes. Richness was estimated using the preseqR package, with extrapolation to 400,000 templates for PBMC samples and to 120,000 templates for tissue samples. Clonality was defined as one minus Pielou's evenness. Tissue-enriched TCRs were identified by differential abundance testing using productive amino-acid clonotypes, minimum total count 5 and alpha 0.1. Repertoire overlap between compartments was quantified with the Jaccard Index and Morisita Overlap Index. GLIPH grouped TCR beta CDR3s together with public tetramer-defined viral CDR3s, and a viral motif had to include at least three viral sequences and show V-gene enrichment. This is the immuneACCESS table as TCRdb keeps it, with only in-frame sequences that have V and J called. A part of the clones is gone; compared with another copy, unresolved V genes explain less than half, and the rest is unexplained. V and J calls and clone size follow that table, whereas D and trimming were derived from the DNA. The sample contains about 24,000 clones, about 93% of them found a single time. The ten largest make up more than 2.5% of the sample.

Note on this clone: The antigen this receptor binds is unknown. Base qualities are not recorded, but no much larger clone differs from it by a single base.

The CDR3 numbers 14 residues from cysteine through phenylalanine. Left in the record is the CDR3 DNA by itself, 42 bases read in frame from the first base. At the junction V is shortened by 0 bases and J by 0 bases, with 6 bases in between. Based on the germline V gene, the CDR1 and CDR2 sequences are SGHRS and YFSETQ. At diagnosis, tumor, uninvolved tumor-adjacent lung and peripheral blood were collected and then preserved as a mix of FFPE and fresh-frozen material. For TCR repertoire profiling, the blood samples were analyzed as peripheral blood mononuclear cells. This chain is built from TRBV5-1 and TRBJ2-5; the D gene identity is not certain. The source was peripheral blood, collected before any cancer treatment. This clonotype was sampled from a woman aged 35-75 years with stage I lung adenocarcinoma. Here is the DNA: TGCGCCAGCAGCTTGGACTACTACCAAGAGACCCAGTACTTC. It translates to CASSLDYYQETQYF.